Presented here are 11 T cell receptor beta chains from one specimen sequenced in a study of T-cell memory formation after mild COVID-19. Via MiXCR, TCRdb re-called the 5' RACE reads, giving one row per CDR3 protein. Of 300,000 to 350,000 distinct CDR3 sequences in the sample, around 15% are singletons; the top ten hold 22%. Sequencing was done on a sample of PBMCs or a T cell subset sorted from them (not recorded which). Source of these receptors: a man aged 18 to 30 who had mild COVID-19 (a few samples of this study predate the infection). Cell type and time point are not known.

This sequence joins TRBV6-6 and TRBJ1-4; possible D gene TRBD1, 6 bases. The V gene's germline CDR1 is MNHNY and CDR2 SVGAGI (reference sequence). This CDR3 has 14 amino acids. V was shortened by 8 bases and J by 3 bases, with 13 bases between the two germline ends. The CDR3 nucleotides are TGTGCCAGCGAACAGGGTTGGGCTAATGAAAAACTGTTTTTT. Its protein product is CASEQGWANEKLFF.

This clonotype has more than one count but fewer than ten. The chain is built from TRBV6-5 and TRBJ1-2, with TRBD1 identical over 10 bases. Germline V gene lookup returns CDR1 MNHEY and CDR2 SVGAGI. J was trimmed by 4 bases and V by 0 bases; bases with no gene match: 11. CDR3 length: 18 residues. CDR3 nucleotides: TGTGCCAGCAGTTACTCTATGTTGGGGACAGGGGTTTCCTATGGCTACACCTTC. Protein product: CASSYSMLGTGVSYGYTF.

The genes are TRBV5-1 and TRBJ2-2; 7 bases agree with TRBD1. Germline CDR1 SGHRS, CDR2 YFSETQ. The J segment lost 2 bases and the V segment lost 2 bases, leaving 6 bases of the junction unmatched. There are 16 residues in the CDR3. The CDR3 DNA reads as TGCGCCAGCAGCTTCGAAAGGGGGCCTAACACCGGGGAGCTGTTTTTT. This codes for CASSFERGPNTGELFF.

This clonotype was seen more than once but under ten times. This chain uses TRBV6-1 with TRBJ2-1, with D perhaps matching TRBD1 (6 bases). The CDR3 loop spans 15 amino acids. V lost 2 bases and J 8 bases, leaving 16 bases between the germline ends. Germline loops: CDR1 MNHNS, CDR2 SASEGT. DNA for the CDR3: TGTGCCAGCAGTGAACCCTCCAGGGGTAGATATGAGCAGTTCTTC. It is translated as CASSEPSRGRYEQFF.

This clonotype showed up many times. The V call is TRBV7-9, the J call TRBJ2-3; D is ambiguous. This CDR3 has 12 amino acids. Trimming shortened V by 5 bases and J by 2 bases, and 5 bases separated the two germline ends. Germline V lookup: CDR1 SEHNR, CDR2 FQNEAQ (reference sequence). The CDR3 region has the DNA TGTGCCAGCAGCGCTATCACAGATACGCAGTATTTT. Amino acids: CASSAITDTQYF. Drawing the rest from reference TRBV7-9 and TRBJ2-3, the complete variable domain is DTGVSQNPRHKITKRGQNVTFRCDPISEHNRLYWYRQTLGQGPEFLTYFQNEAQLEKSRLLSDRFSAERPKGSFSTLEIQRTEQGDSAMYLCASSAITDTQYFGPGTRLTVL.

This clonotype was picked up many times. The V gene is TRBV4-3, the J gene TRBJ2-3, with D perhaps being TRBD1 or TRBD2 (5 bases each). With 4 bases removed from V and 5 bases from J, the gap between germline ends came to 19 bases. There are 16 residues in the CDR3. Germline V lookup: CDR1 LGHNA, CDR2 YSLEER. In DNA form, the CDR3 reads TGCGCCAGCAGCCGGGGGTTGGGTGAAGTAGGAGATACGCAGTATTTT. Its protein product is CASSRGLGEVGDTQYF.

CDR3 in amino acids: CASSLGHLGYTF. The CDR3 DNA follows: TGCGCCAGCAGCCTGGGACACCTTGGCTACACCTTC. This chain joins TRBV4-3 and TRBJ1-2, with D possibly matching TRBD1 (6 bases). The CDR3 runs 12 residues. Trimming took off 4 bases at V and 7 bases at J, with 10 bases between the two ends. CDR1 is LGHNA and CDR2 is YSLEER in the germline V gene.

This clonotype was seen a few times. The rearrangement links TRBV5-5 to TRBJ1-3, with D tentatively TRBD1 (6 bases). CDR3 size: 15 residues. Trimming removed 4 bases from V and 3 bases from J, with 14 bases in between. Germline assignment: CDR1 SGHKS and CDR2 YYEKEE (reference sequence). CDR3 coding DNA: TGTGCCAGCAGCCGCACAGGGTCGGGTGGAAACACCATATATTTT. Translated, it gives CASSRTGSGGNTIYF.

This clonotype was detected a few times. The V gene is TRBV12-3 or TRBV12-4, the J gene TRBJ1-5; D possibly corresponds to TRBD1 (5 bases). Deletions cut 5 bases from V and 0 bases from J, with 14 bases between. CDR3 size: 16 residues. As DNA, the CDR3 is TGTGCCAGCAGTACGCAGACAGTGGCTAGCAATCAGCCCCAGCATTTT. Amino acids: CASSTQTVASNQPQHF.

The CDR3 region is CASAQGQGVNEQFF. The CDR3 DNA sequence: TGTGCCAGCGCCCAGGGACAGGGGGTTAATGAGCAGTTCTTC. V is TRBV2 and J is TRBJ2-1; 11 bases map to TRBD1. Per germline, CDR1 SNHLY and CDR2 FYNNEI. J lost 7 bases, V lost 8 bases, and 7 bases had no gene match. This CDR3 is 14 amino acids long.

This clonotype was counted only a few times. This chain links TRBV20-1 with TRBJ2-5, with D perhaps matching TRBD1 or TRBD2 (6 bases each). V was pared by 3 bases and J by 10 bases, with 21 bases between. The germline V gene encodes CDR1 DFQATT and CDR2 SNEGSKA (reference sequence). The CDR3 runs 14 residues. Here the CDR3 DNA reads TGCAGTGCTAGGCACGGGGGCCCCAGTCTAGGCCAGTACTTC. It translates to CSARHGGPSLGQYF.